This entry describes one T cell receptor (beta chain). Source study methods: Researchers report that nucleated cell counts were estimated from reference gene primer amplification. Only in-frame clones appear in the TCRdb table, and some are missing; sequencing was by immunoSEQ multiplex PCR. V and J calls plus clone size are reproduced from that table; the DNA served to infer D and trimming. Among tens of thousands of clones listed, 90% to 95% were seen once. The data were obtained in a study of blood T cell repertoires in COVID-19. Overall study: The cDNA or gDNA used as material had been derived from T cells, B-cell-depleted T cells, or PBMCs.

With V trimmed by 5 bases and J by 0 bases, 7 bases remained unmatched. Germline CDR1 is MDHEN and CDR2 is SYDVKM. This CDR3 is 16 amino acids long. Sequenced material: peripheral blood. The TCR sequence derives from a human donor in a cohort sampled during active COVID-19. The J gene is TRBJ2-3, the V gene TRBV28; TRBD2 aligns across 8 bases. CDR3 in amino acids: CASSPGGRISTDTQYF. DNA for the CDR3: TGTGCCAGCAGTCCGGGGGGGCGGATTAGCACAGATACGCAGTATTTT.